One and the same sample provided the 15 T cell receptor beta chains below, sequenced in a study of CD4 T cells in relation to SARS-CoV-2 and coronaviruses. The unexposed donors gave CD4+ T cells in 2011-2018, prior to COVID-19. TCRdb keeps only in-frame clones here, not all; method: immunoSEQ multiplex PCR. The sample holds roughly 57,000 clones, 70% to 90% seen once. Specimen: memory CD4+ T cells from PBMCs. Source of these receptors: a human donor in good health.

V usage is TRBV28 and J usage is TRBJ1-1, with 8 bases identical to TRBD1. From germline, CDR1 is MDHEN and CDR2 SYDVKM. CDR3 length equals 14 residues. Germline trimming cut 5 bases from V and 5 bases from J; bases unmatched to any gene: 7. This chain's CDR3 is CASSPGQGRTEAFF. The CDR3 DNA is TGTGCCAGCAGTCCCGGACAGGGAAGAACTGAAGCTTTCTTT.

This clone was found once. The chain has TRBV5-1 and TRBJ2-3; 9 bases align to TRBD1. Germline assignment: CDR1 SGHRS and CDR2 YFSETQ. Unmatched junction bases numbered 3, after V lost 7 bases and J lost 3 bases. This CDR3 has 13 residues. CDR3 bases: TGCGCCAGCTGGACAGGGGCGACAGATACGCAGTATTTT. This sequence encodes CASWTGATDTQYF.

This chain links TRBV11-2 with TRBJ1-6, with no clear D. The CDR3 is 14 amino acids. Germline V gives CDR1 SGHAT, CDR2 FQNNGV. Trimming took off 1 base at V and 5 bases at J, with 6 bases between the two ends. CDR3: CASSLGRDNSPLHF. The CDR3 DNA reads TGTGCCAGCAGCTTAGGACGGGATAATTCACCCCTCCACTTT.

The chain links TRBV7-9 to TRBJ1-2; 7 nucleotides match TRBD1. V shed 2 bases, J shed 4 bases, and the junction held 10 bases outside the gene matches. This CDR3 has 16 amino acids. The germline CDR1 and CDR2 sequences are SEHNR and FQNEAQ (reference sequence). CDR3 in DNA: TGTGCCAGCAGCTTAACCGGGACAGAGGATATCTATGGCTACACCTTC. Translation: CASSLTGTEDIYGYTF.

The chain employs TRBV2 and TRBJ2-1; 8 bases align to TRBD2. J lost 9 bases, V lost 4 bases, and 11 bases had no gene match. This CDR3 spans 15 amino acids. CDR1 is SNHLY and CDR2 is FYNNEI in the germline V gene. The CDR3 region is CASSGPGLGRSEQFF. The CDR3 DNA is TGTGCCAGCAGTGGACCGGGACTAGGGCGCAGTGAGCAGTTCTTC.

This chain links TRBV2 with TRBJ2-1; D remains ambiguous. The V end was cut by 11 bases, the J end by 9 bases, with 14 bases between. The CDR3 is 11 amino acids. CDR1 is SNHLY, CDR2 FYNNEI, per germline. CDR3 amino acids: CAASIPGEQFF. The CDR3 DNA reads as TGTGCCGCCAGCATACCGGGTGAGCAGTTCTTC.

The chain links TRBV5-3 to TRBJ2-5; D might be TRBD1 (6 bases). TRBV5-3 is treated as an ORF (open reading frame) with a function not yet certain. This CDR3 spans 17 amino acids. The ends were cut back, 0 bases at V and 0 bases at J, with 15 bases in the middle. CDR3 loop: CARSLAGEHEYQETQYF. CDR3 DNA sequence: TGTGCCAGAAGCTTGGCAGGGGAGCACGAGTACCAAGAGACCCAGTACTTC.

The CDR3 coding sequence is TGTGCCAGCAGTGACACTGGGGCCAACGTCCTGACTTTC. Translation gives CASSDTGANVLTF. The chain combines TRBV2 with TRBJ2-6; D is unclear. Between the trimmed V and J ends, which lost 3 bases and 2 bases, there was a span of 2 bases. This CDR3 has 13 amino acids. Germline assignment: CDR1 SNHLY and CDR2 FYNNEI. Filled out from reference TRBV2 and TRBJ2-6, the complete variable domain reads EPEVTQTPSHQVTQMGQEVILRCVPISNHLYFYWYRQILGQKVEFLVSFYNNEISEKSEIFDDQFSVERPDGSNFTLKIRSTKLEDSAMYFCASSDTGANVLTFGAGSRLTVL.

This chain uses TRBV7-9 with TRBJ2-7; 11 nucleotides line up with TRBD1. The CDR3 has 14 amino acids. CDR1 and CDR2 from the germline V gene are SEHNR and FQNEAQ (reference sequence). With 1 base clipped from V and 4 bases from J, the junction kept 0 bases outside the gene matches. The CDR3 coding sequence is TGTGCCAGCAGCTTAGGGGACAGGGGGTACGAGCAGTACTTC. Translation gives CASSLGDRGYEQYF. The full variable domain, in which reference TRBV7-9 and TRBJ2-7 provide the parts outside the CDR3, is DTGVSQNPRHKITKRGQNVTFRCDPISEHNRLYWYRQTLGQGPEFLTYFQNEAQLEKSRLLSDRFSAERPKGSFSTLEIQRTEQGDSAMYLCASSLGDRGYEQYFGPGTRLTVT.

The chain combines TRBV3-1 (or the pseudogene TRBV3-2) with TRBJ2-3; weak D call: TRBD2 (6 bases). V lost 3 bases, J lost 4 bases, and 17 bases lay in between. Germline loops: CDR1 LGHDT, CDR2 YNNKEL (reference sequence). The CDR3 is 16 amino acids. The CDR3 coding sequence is TGTGCCAGCAGCCAGGGCCCAGTGGGGGGACCAGATACGCAGTATTTT. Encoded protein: CASSQGPVGGPDTQYF.

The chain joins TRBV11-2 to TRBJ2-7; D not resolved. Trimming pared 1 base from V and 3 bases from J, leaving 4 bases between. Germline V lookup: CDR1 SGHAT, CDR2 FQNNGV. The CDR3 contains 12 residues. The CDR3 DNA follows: TGTGCCAGCAGCTTAGGAGTCTACGAGCAGTACTTC. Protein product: CASSLGVYEQYF.

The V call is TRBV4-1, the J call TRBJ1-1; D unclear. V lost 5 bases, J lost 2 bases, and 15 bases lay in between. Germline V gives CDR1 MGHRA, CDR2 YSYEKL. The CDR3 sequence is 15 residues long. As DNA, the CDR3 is TGCGCCAGCAGCTATTTCGTTGGAAAAAACACTGAAGCTTTCTTT. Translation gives CASSYFVGKNTEAFF.

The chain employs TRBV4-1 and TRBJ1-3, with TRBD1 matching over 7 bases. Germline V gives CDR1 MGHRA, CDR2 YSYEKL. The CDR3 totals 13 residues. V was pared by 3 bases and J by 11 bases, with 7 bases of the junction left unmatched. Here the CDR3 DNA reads TGCGCCAGCAGCCATCAAGACAGGGACCCCATATATTTT. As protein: CASSHQDRDPIYF.

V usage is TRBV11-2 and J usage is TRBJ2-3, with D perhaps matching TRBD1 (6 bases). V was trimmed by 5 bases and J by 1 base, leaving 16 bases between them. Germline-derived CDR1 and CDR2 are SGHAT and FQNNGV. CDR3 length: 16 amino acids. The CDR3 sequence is CASSRGTRAGTDTQYF. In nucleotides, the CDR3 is TGTGCCAGCAGCCGAGGGACAAGGGCTGGCACAGATACGCAGTATTTT.

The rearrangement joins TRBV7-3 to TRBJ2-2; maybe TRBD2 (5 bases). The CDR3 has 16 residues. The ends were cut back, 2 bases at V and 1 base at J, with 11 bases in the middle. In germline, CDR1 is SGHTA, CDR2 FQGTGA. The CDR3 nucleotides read TGTGCCAGCAGCTTATACTCGGGGAAGAACACCGGGGAGCTGTTTTTT. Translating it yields CASSLYSGKNTGELFF.